This entry is about one T cell receptor beta chain. Its antigen is unknown. Germline lookup yields CDR1 SGHTA and CDR2 FQGTGA. The CDR3 has 15 residues. Unmatched junction bases numbered 7, after V lost 5 bases and J lost 5 bases. The source of the sample is a study of identifying expanded T cells in peripheral blood. Collection occurred without any documented infections or immune events in donors. Whole-study results and caveats: Differentially abundant clones: around 1.2 between replicates, around 17 at around 14 days, 19 to 20 at four.

The method was immunoSEQ multiplex PCR; TCRdb's version includes in-frame clones alone and lacks a portion of them. The sample holds approximately 63,000 clones, more than 75% seen once. This chain joins TRBV7-3 and TRBJ2-5; TRBD2 matches at 11 bases. This TCR derives from a person aged 18-70 years in good health. The sequenced material came from blood. This chain's CDR3 is CASSAGTSGIETQYF. The CDR3 nucleotides are TGTGCCAGCAGCGCCGGGACTAGCGGAATCGAGACCCAGTACTTC.